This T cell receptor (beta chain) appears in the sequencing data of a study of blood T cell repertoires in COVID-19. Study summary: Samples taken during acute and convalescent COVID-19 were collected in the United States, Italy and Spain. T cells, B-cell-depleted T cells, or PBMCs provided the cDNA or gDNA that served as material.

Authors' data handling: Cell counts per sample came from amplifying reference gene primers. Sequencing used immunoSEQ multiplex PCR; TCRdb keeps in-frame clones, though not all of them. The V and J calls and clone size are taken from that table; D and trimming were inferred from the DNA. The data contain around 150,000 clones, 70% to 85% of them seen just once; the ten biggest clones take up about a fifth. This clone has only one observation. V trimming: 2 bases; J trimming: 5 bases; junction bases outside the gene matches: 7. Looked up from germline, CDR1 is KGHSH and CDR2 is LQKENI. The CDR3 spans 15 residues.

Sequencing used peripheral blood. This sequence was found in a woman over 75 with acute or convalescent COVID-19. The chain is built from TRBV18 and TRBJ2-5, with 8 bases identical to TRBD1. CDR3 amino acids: CASSPRTGIGETQYF. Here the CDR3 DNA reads TGTGCCAGCTCACCAAGGACAGGGATAGGGGAGACCCAGTACTTC.